This T cell receptor (beta chain) emerged from a study of tumor-infiltrating lymphocytes in primary liver carcinoma. Study-wide background: Each of the samples returned roughly 3.65 to 7.5 million productive TCRbeta reads (a yield similar across tissue types). Study-level results: Pairs of tumor regions overlapped more than tumor-adjacent and tumor-blood pairs did. Tumor samples exhibited a significantly greater top-250-clone fraction than blood samples (p = 0.039).

From unsorted bulk tissue weighing roughly 18-30 mg, DNA and RNA were co-extracted. Chronic HBV infection was present, with no prior treatment. Starting material of 400 to 600 ng total RNA yielded TCR beta cDNA via a constant-region primer. Library construction for TCR beta comprised three nested multiplex PCR rounds performed with slightly modified ARM-PCR. It was with TRBV1-TRBV30 forward primers and a C-beta reverse primer that the first two PCR rounds were run, at around 10 cycles each. TCRdb analysed the multiplex PCR reads with MiXCR anew, one entry per CDR3 protein. The sample yields 100,000 to 120,000 distinct CDR3 sequences, approximately 78% seen once. The CDR3 covers 13 residues. Germline V gene data show CDR1 as SGHKS and CDR2 as YYEKEE (reference sequence). The V and J ends lost 3 bases and 12 bases respectively, with 16 bases between them. Notes on this clonotype: Its antigen remains unknown.

Source material: liver tumor tissue from sampling region 3. Subset reported: tumor region T3, left-lateral pole. The chain uses TRBV5-5 and TRBJ1-5; tentatively, D is TRBD1 (5 bases). The clonotype comes from a man aged 40-55 years with primary liver carcinoma and hepatitis B virus infection. The CDR3 coding sequence is TGTGCCAGCAGCTGGGGCGAATATCAACTCCAGCATTTT. Encoded protein: CASSWGEYQLQHF.